These 31 T cell receptor beta chains share one sample of origin, sequenced in a study of low-dose radiotherapy and immunotherapy resistance in tumors. TRAV and TRBV primers primed cDNA for both TCRalpha and TCRbeta. The TCRs were subjected to amplification over around 18 PCR cycles employing a constant-region primer in conjunction with a V-primer adapter. TCRdb recomputed calls from the reads with MiXCR, one row per CDR3 protein. There are 35,000 to 45,000 distinct CDR3 sequences in the sample; under 30% occur only once, and 10% lies in the top ten. The time point denotes: after trial treatment. Regarding treatment: LDRT plus nivolumab, ipilimumab, low-dose cyclophosphamide and aspirin (RACIN trial). Sequenced here: PBMCs, sampled after low-dose radiotherapy plus immunotherapy. These receptors originate from a male donor with prostate cancer.

The V call is TRBV4-2, the J call TRBJ2-7; D may be TRBD2 (6 bases). Germline V gene data show CDR1 as LGHNA and CDR2 as YNFKEQ. The CDR3 runs 15 residues. Deletions cut 0 bases from V and 1 base from J, with 10 bases between. The chain's CDR3 is CASSQETGGSYEQYF. CDR3 sequence (DNA): TGTGCCAGCAGCCAAGAAACCGGGGGTTCCTACGAGCAGTACTTC.

In regard to this clonotype: The limits of the CDR3 on the DNA are not certain, so only TCRdb's listed CDR3 is given. The gene calls are TRBV6-2 or TRBV6-3 and TRBJ2-2; TRBD2, the table's D call, was not compared with the DNA. The CDR3 adds up to 15 amino acids, both ends counted. In germline, CDR1 is MNHEY, CDR2 SVGEGT. CDR3: CASSTLEGGELFFFF.

The sample holds many counts of this clonotype. V and J are TRBV7-2 and TRBJ2-5, with D possibly matching TRBD2 (5 bases). Germline assignment: CDR1 SGHTA and CDR2 FQGNSA. Trimming took off 2 bases at V and 6 bases at J, with 13 bases between the two ends. This CDR3 is 14 amino acids long. The CDR3 spells CASSLRERIKTQYF. Written as DNA, the CDR3 is TGTGCCAGCAGCTTACGGGAACGGATAAAGACCCAGTACTTC.

This clonotype was counted many times. V usage is TRBV30 and J usage is TRBJ1-6; 9 positions match TRBD1. With V trimmed by 2 bases and J by 9 bases, 8 bases remained unmatched. In germline, CDR1 is GTSNPN, CDR2 SVGIG (reference sequence). This CDR3 has 15 amino acids. The CDR3 sequence: CAWSPTDRGGSPLHF. The CDR3 DNA reads TGTGCCTGGAGTCCAACCGACAGGGGGGGTTCACCCCTCCACTTT.

CDR3 coding DNA: TGTGCCAGTAGTACTGCGGGGGGCCCGCAGCCCCAGCATTTT. It encodes CASSTAGGPQPQHF. V gene TRBV19 combines with J gene TRBJ1-5, with TRBD1 as a possible D gene (6 bases). The V gene lost 4 bases and the J gene lost 7 bases, with 14 bases spanning the gap. The CDR3 covers 14 residues. Germline CDR1 is LNHDA and CDR2 is SQIVND (reference sequence).

This clonotype is judged medium-sized. V is TRBV28 and J is TRBJ2-1; TRBD1 matches at 7 bases. V shed 9 bases and J 6 bases; nucleotides not matched to a gene: 14. The CDR3 runs to 15 residues. Per the germline V gene, CDR1 is MDHEN and CDR2 is SYDVKM. The CDR3 is CASDGRGPRANEQFF. CDR3 in DNA: TGTGCCAGTGATGGTAGGGGGCCACGAGCCAATGAGCAGTTCTTC.

In this sample, this clonotype turned up many times. Its ends do not fully match the called genes, so a read error is possible. The chain links TRBV5-1 to TRBJ2-7, with D possibly being TRBD2 (6 bases). There are 14 residues in the CDR3. Germline values: CDR1 SGHRS, CDR2 YFSETQ. CDR3 coding DNA: TGCGCCAGCAGTTTGGCGGGGTCAAACTACGAGCAGTACTTC. Translated: CASSLAGSNYEQYF.

The chain uses TRBV12-3 or TRBV12-4 and TRBJ2-3; tentatively, D is TRBD2 (5 bases). The CDR3 has 16 amino acids. Trimming removed 5 bases at V and 4 bases at J, with 19 bases between. The CDR3 spells CASSMTTGFGADTQYF. DNA of the CDR3: TGTGCCAGCAGTATGACGACGGGATTTGGGGCAGATACGCAGTATTTT.

This clonotype occurred many times. This chain uses TRBV20-1 with TRBJ2-7; no firm D call. CDR3 length: 14 residues. Germline V gene sequence: CDR1 DFQATT, CDR2 SNEGSKA (reference sequence). V lost 6 bases and J 6 bases, leaving 21 bases between the germline ends. The CDR3 DNA follows: TGCAGTGCGGAGATCGGGTCTAGGGTGGGCGAGCAGTACTTC. It translates to CSAEIGSRVGEQYF.

This clonotype was detected many times. The chain links TRBV29-1 to TRBJ2-7; 8 positions agree with TRBD2. The J segment lost 7 bases and the V segment lost 4 bases, leaving 9 bases of the junction unmatched. CDR3 length: 13 amino acids. Germline values: CDR1 SQVTM, CDR2 ANQGSEA. The CDR3 region is CSVVPAGAGEQYF. DNA for the CDR3: TGCAGCGTTGTGCCAGCGGGGGCGGGGGAGCAGTACTTC.

In this sample, this clonotype is medium-sized (0.01 to 0.1%). The chain joins TRBV5-6 to TRBJ1-5; D not resolved. V was clipped by 1 base and J by 11 bases, with 10 bases between them. The germline V gene encodes CDR1 SGHDT and CDR2 YYEEEE. The CDR3 loop spans 12 amino acids. CDR3 sequence (DNA): TGTGCCAGCAGCTTGTCAGGAGGCTCCCAGCATTTT. It is translated as CASSLSGGSQHF.

A note on this clonotype: With a far larger clone one base away, a read error is the likely cause. V and J are TRBV9 and TRBJ2-7, with TRBD2 as a possible D gene (6 bases). Germline V gene sequence: CDR1 SGDLS, CDR2 YYNGEE. The CDR3 extends over 14 amino acids. Trimming left V 4 bases short and J 7 bases short, with 18 bases between. The CDR3 sequence is CASSTAPRGGEQYF. The DNA for the CDR3 is TGTGCCAGCAGCACTGCCCCTAGGGGAGGTGAGCAGTACTTC.

This sequence joins TRBV4-1 and TRBJ1-1; tentatively, D is TRBD1 (6 bases). The V end was cut by 3 bases, the J end by 5 bases, with 19 bases between. CDR1 is MGHRA, CDR2 YSYEKL, per germline. The CDR3 sequence is 16 residues long. CDR3 coding DNA: TGCGCCAGCAGCCATTTATTACAGGGTAGGAGGACTGAAGCTTTCTTT. Amino acid sequence: CASSHLLQGRRTEAFF.

Many counts were recorded for this clonotype. V and J are TRBV10-1 and TRBJ2-4; maybe TRBD1 (5 bases). The CDR3 has 11 residues. Germline V gives CDR1 WNHNN, CDR2 SYGVQD (reference sequence). V lost 6 bases, J lost 15 bases, and 15 bases lay in between. This CDR3 reads CASSDGQNRYF. For the CDR3, the DNA is TGCGCCAGCAGCGACGGACAAAATCGGTACTTC.

This clonotype was picked up a small number of times. A far larger clone lies a single base away; this is likely a read error. The CDR3 is CASSRKLGDEQYF. DNA for the CDR3: TGTGCCAGCAGTCGTAAACTGGGAGATGAGCAGTACTTC. The chain has TRBV6-4 and TRBJ2-5, with a possible D match to TRBD2 (5 bases). Germline V gene sequence: CDR1 MRHNA, CDR2 SNTAGT. V was pared by 5 bases and J by 11 bases, with 18 bases between. The CDR3 sequence is 13 residues long.

This clonotype was detected many times. The gene calls are TRBV7-2 and TRBJ2-1; the D is unclear. Trimming shortened V by 1 base and J by 7 bases, and 11 bases separated the two germline ends. This CDR3 is 14 amino acids long. Germline lookup yields CDR1 SGHTA and CDR2 FQGNSA. Written as DNA, the CDR3 is TGTGCCAGCAGCTTAGATCAGGTTCAAAATGAGCAGTTCTTC. This translates into CASSLDQVQNEQFF.

This clonotype was seen many times. This chain connects TRBV28 to TRBJ2-7; 8 bases match TRBD2. CDR3 length: 13 residues. J was trimmed by 2 bases and V by 9 bases; bases with no gene match: 6. CDR1 and CDR2 from the germline V gene are MDHEN and SYDVKM. The chain's CDR3 is CASTTSGTYEQYF. The CDR3, as DNA: TGTGCCAGTACCACTAGCGGAACCTACGAGCAGTACTTC. The complete variable domain, with remaining parts taken from reference TRBV28 and TRBJ2-7, reads DVKVTQSSRYLVKRTGEKVFLECVQDMDHENMFWYRQDPGLGLRLIYFSYDVKMKEKGDIPEGYSVSREKKERFSLILESASTNQTSMYLCASTTSGTYEQYFGPGTRLTVT.

This clonotype appeared many times. A read error may account for a junction end that differs from germline. The chain recombines TRBV5-4 with TRBJ2-4; D not resolved. The germline V gene has CDR1 SGHNT and CDR2 YYREEE (reference sequence). CDR3 length: 12 residues. DNA of the CDR3: TGTGCCAGCAGCTCCCAAACCTGGAAGTGGGCCTTC. Translation gives CASSSQTWKWAF.

This chain joins TRBV6-2 or TRBV6-3 and TRBJ2-7; TRBD2 might be the D (6 bases). The CDR3 covers 15 residues. V lost 6 bases and J 6 bases, leaving 21 bases between the germline ends. CDR1 and CDR2 from the germline V gene are MNHEY and SVGEGT. CDR3 residues: CASSPFPTSSGEQYF. The CDR3 nucleotides read TGTGCCAGCAGCCCCTTCCCAACTAGCTCGGGCGAGCAGTACTTC.

The V call is TRBV6-1, the J call TRBJ2-7; 10 bases fit TRBD2. CDR3 length: 17 amino acids. V trimming: 7 bases; J trimming: 0 bases; junction bases outside the gene matches: 12. Per germline, CDR1 MNHNS and CDR2 SASEGT. The CDR3 nucleotides read TGTGCCAGCACGGAACTAGCGGGAAGAGGCCGCTCCTACGAGCAGTACTTC. Encoded protein: CASTELAGRGRSYEQYF.

This clonotype showed up many times. The chain uses TRBV20-1 and TRBJ2-5; D uncertain. The germline V and J ends were trimmed by 6 bases and 3 bases, with 17 bases remaining between them. The CDR3 is 14 amino acids. The germline V gene encodes CDR1 DFQATT and CDR2 SNEGSKA (reference sequence). CDR3 residues: CSATTPFAKETQYF. In DNA, the CDR3 is TGCAGTGCGACAACTCCCTTCGCTAAAGAGACCCAGTACTTC.

Comments on this clonotype: A far bigger clonotype differs at one base, so this is likely a read error. The chain joins TRBV2 to TRBJ2-7, with a weak D call TRBD1 (5 bases). The germline V gene encodes CDR1 SNHLY and CDR2 FYNNEI. Between the trimmed V and J ends, which lost 3 bases and 7 bases, there was a span of 19 bases. This CDR3 has 15 residues. CDR3 sequence: CASSDAGYSYNEQYF. CDR3 bases: TGTGCCAGCAGTGACGCAGGGTACTCCTACAATGAGCAGTACTTC.

Of note for this clonotype: With a far larger clone one base away, a read error is the likely cause. The chain links TRBV2 to TRBJ2-7; D not certain. The V end lost 5 bases, the J end lost 7 bases, and 21 bases lay between the germline ends. CDR3 length equals 15 residues. Germline V lookup: CDR1 SNHLY, CDR2 FYNNEI. The CDR3 nucleotides are TGTGCCAGCAGTTCCCCTATCAGCTCCTACAATGAGCAGTACTTC. Its protein is CASSSPISSYNEQYF.

This clonotype ranks as medium-sized. V gene TRBV6-5 combines with J gene TRBJ1-1; no firm D call. The germline gives CDR1 MNHEY, CDR2 SVGAGI. V was shortened by 6 bases and J by 4 bases, with 15 bases between the two germline ends. The CDR3 is made up of 14 amino acids. The CDR3 sequence: CASSSQIPRTEAFF. The CDR3 DNA reads as TGTGCCAGCAGCTCCCAAATACCTCGCACTGAAGCTTTCTTT.

Ten or more counts support this clonotype. The chain is built from TRBV6-6 and TRBJ1-1; D may be TRBD1 (5 bases). Germline-derived CDR1 and CDR2 are MNHNY and SVGAGI (reference sequence). Trimming pared 0 bases from V and 3 bases from J, leaving 11 bases between. The CDR3 length is 15 residues. The CDR3 DNA is TGTGCCAGCAGTTACTCGTCGGGACTGGACACTGAAGCTTTCTTT. Residues: CASSYSSGLDTEAFF.

The chain carries TRBV26 and TRBJ2-7; the D segment call TRBD1 is taken from the table without a DNA check. TRBV26 is termed a pseudogene. The CDR3 length is 14 residues. CDR3 residues: CASSYGTGDYEQYF. The CDR3 DNA is TGTGCCAGCAGTTACGGGACAGGGGACTACGAGCAGTACTTC.

This clonotype was seen ten or more times. V and J are TRBV5-1 and TRBJ2-1, with 10 positions matching TRBD2. The CDR3 sequence is 15 residues long. The V segment lost 2 bases and the J segment 9 bases; nucleotides outside the gene matches: 8. Germline CDR1 reads SGHRS; CDR2 reads YFSETQ. DNA for the CDR3: TGCGCCAGCAGCTTTCTTACTAGCGGGGAAGGTGAGCAGTTCTTC. Translated: CASSFLTSGEGEQFF.

This clonotype was detected ten times or more. The chain employs TRBV7-9 and TRBJ2-5; D unclear. Germline lookup yields CDR1 SEHNR and CDR2 FQNEAQ (reference sequence). This CDR3 has 14 residues. Trimming took 0 bases from V and 2 from J, leaving 7 bases between them. The CDR3 protein is CASSLAQSQETQYF. CDR3 coding DNA: TGTGCCAGCAGCTTAGCGCAGAGTCAAGAGACCCAGTACTTC.

For this clonotype: A far larger clone is one nucleotide away, so this likely arose from a read error. This chain links TRBV24-1 with TRBJ2-3; perhaps TRBD1 as D (6 bases). From germline, CDR1 is KGHDR and CDR2 SFDVKD. V gave up 11 bases and J gave up 2 bases, with 22 bases separating them. The length of the CDR3 is 16 residues. In nucleotides, the CDR3 is TGTGCCAGCAGGCTAGTCGGGACACCCGACACAGATACGCAGTATTTT. As protein: CASRLVGTPDTDTQYF.

This clonotype has a count of ten or more. The V gene is TRBV29-1, the J gene TRBJ2-7, with 10 bases aligning to TRBD2. Trimming cost V 4 bases and J 1 base; bases outside gene matches: 4. Looked up from germline, CDR1 is SQVTM and CDR2 is ANQGSEA. The CDR3 sequence is 14 residues long. In nucleotides, the CDR3 is TGCAGCGTTGGGACTAGCGGACGATCCTACGAGCAGTACTTC. Translation: CSVGTSGRSYEQYF.

V is TRBV5-1 and J is TRBJ1-3; perhaps TRBD1 as D (5 bases). Germline V gene data show CDR1 as SGHRS and CDR2 as YFSETQ. The V and J ends lost 3 bases and 0 bases respectively, with 22 bases between them. There are 19 residues in the CDR3. This CDR3 reads CASSYETGASRFSGNTIYF. CDR3 nucleotides: TGCGCCAGCAGCTACGAAACAGGCGCCTCCCGATTCTCTGGAAACACCATATATTTT.